The clone carrying this TCR beta chain was counted many times. Its antigen is still unknown. A single record per CDR3 protein comes from TCRdb applying MiXCR to the 5' RACE reads. The sample holds 100,000 to 150,000 distinct CDR3 sequences, over 7% seen once. This specimen belongs to a study of CD8 T cells in ankylosing spondylitis. Whole-study findings and limits: There were earlier reports of some motif variants in reactive arthritis synovial fluid and blood.

CDR1 is SGHRS, CDR2 YFSETQ, per germline. With V trimmed by 2 bases and J by 8 bases, 12 bases remained unmatched. CDR3 length equals 16 residues. The receptor was isolated from a male donor with ankylosing spondylitis or in good health (not recorded which). The sample taken for sequencing was blood, either unsorted or a sorted T cell fraction (not recorded which). V is TRBV5-1 and J is TRBJ2-1, with 8 bases aligning to TRBD1. CDR3 nucleotide sequence: TGCGCCAGCAGCTTAGCGGCAACAGGGGGTATCGATGAGCAGTTCTTC. It yields the protein CASSLAATGGIDEQFF. Using reference TRBV5-1 and TRBJ2-1 for the parts outside the CDR3, the full variable domain is KAGVTQTPRYLIKTRGQQVTLSCSPISGHRSVSWYQQTPGQGLQFLFEYFSETQRNKGNFPGRFSGRQFSNSRSEMNVSTLELGDSALYLCASSLAATGGIDEQFFGPGTRLTVL.